This TCR beta chain is drawn from a study of T cells in Graves' hyperthyroidism and ophthalmopathy. About the research overall: The initial diagnosis was the point when peripheral blood was collected, ahead of any treatment.

The TCR beta CDR3 regions underwent amplification using RNA transcripts as the source. Initially, a first-round RT-PCR of the TCR CDR3 employed the HTBI primer set. TCRdb ran MiXCR on the multiplex PCR reads and lists one entry per CDR3 protein. The table lists over 250,000 distinct CDR3 sequences, approximately 17% of them singletons. This clonotype appeared many times. Germline lookup yields CDR1 SNHLY and CDR2 FYNNEI. Trimming removed 6 bases at V and 2 bases at J, with 10 bases between. The length of the CDR3 is 13 residues. Clinical Activity Scores of at least 3, NOSPECS grades of at least 4 and durations under 3 months characterized ophthalmopathy patients.

The sample taken for sequencing was blood. The origin of this receptor is a woman in her sixties with Graves' ophthalmopathy. The rearrangement links TRBV2 to TRBJ1-2; D possibly corresponds to TRBD1 (5 bases). CDR3: CASRADSNYGYTF. DNA of the CDR3: TGTGCCAGCAGGGCTGACAGCAACTATGGCTACACCTTC. Drawing the rest from reference TRBV2 and TRBJ1-2, the complete variable domain is EPEVTQTPSHQVTQMGQEVILRCVPISNHLYFYWYRQILGQKVEFLVSFYNNEISEKSEIFDDQFSVERPDGSNFTLKIRSTKLEDSAMYFCASRADSNYGYTFGSGTRLTVV.